This T cell receptor beta chain is from a study of tumor and adjacent non-tumor tissue in lung cancer. This clonotype was seen many times. Three rounds of nested PCR, following a modified ARM-PCR protocol, produced the TCRbeta library. Each CDR3 protein gets one entry after TCRdb re-called the multiplex PCR reads with MiXCR. The sample lists under 85,000 distinct CDR3 sequences, about 80% occurring once. The J segment lost 15 bases and the V segment lost 7 bases, leaving 20 bases of the junction unmatched. CDR3 length: 15 residues. The germline V gene encodes CDR1 MNHEY and CDR2 SVGEGT. No cell sorting was done before RNA was extracted from the tissue. The normal lung tissue was taken more than 3 cm from the tumor edge.

The sequence was obtained from a man in his 70s with non-small cell lung cancer. The chain joins TRBV6-2 or TRBV6-3 to TRBJ2-1; 8 nucleotides agree with TRBD1. Sample: distant non-tumor lung tissue. CDR3 in DNA: TGTGCCAGCACCGACGGACAGGGTAGAGGCTCTAATCTGTTCTTC. Amino acids: CASTDGQGRGSNLFF.